This passage covers 10 T cell receptor beta chains from one sample sequenced in a study of liver allograft versus peripheral blood T cells. In the study overall: Comparisons were made between T cell receptor repertoires found in transplanted livers and those circulating in recipients' peripheral blood.

TCRdb re-called the reads with MiXCR, one entry per CDR3 protein. The data contain about 1,300 distinct CDR3 sequences, 13% of them singletons. These receptors were taken from a human patient who had a liver transplant. The graft donor may be the source of some T cells.

A remark on this clonotype: A read error likely explains this, since a far larger clone differs by one base. This chain joins TRBV5-4 and TRBJ2-7, with D perhaps assigned TRBD1 or TRBD2 (5 bases each). This CDR3 is built from 13 residues. V was cut by 0 bases and J by 7 bases, with 11 bases left in between. The germline V gene encodes CDR1 SGHNT and CDR2 YYREEE (reference sequence). This chain's CDR3 is CASSLGEWGEQYV. The CDR3 nucleotides are TGTGCCAGCAGCTTGGGTGAATGGGGGGAGCAGTACGTC.

In its sample, this clonotype is large (0.1 to 1%). Written as DNA, the CDR3 is TGTGCCAGCAGACTTTTGGAGCGGGAGACAGATACGCAGTATTTT. Its protein product is CASRLLERETDTQYF. The chain uses TRBV6-6 and TRBJ2-3, with 8 bases that match TRBD2. Germline V lookup: CDR1 MNHNY, CDR2 SVGAGI (reference sequence). V lost 6 bases to trimming and J lost 3 bases; unmatched junction nucleotides: 8. The CDR3 consists of 15 residues.

This clonotype is labeled medium-sized (0.01 to 0.1%). The chain combines TRBV12-3 or TRBV12-4 with TRBJ2-2, with TRBD2 as a possible D gene (5 bases). With 6 bases removed from V and 1 base from J, the gap between germline ends came to 12 bases. The CDR3 is 15 amino acids. The CDR3 nucleotides are TGTGCCAGCAGCCCGGTCGAGGGGAACACCGGGGAGCTGTTTTTT. Protein sequence: CASSPVEGNTGELFF.

This clonotype is medium-sized by share. The chain combines TRBV6-2 or TRBV6-3 with TRBJ2-7; unclear D gene. This CDR3 spans 13 amino acids. CDR1 MNHEY and CDR2 SVGEGT come from the germline V gene. V was pared by 2 bases and J by 2 bases, with 7 bases between. The CDR3 spells CASSYGQPYEQYV. The DNA of the CDR3 is TGTGCCAGCAGTTACGGCCAGCCCTACGAGCAGTACGTC.

V gene TRBV11-2 combines with J gene TRBJ1-4; 12 nucleotides agree with TRBD1. The CDR3 is 17 residues long. Trimming removed 5 bases from V and 5 bases from J; junction bases left unmatched: 9. Germline V gives CDR1 SGHAT, CDR2 FQNNGV. DNA for the CDR3: TGTGCCAGCAGCGCAACGGGACAGGGGGCTCGAAATGAAAAACTGTTTTTT. Protein: CASSATGQGARNEKLFF.

This clonotype is medium-sized (0.01 to 0.1%) by share. This chain uses TRBV18 with TRBJ1-5; TRBD1 matches at 8 bases. The CDR3 contains 16 residues. The ends lost 3 bases at V and 1 base at J; junction bases unmatched: 5. Germline CDR1 and CDR2: KGHSH and LQKENI. This chain's CDR3 is CASSPQTGASNQPQHF. The CDR3 DNA sequence: TGTGCCAGCTCACCGCAGACAGGGGCCAGCAATCAGCCCCAGCATTTT.

This clonotype is medium-sized within its sample. This chain connects TRBV7-2 to TRBJ1-1; D gene unclear. This CDR3 is 13 amino acids long. CDR1 and CDR2 from the germline V gene are SGHTA and FQGNSA. Trimming left V 1 base short and J 2 bases short, with 5 bases between. DNA of the CDR3: TGTGCCAGCAGCTTAGGGGCAAACACTGAAGCTTTCTTT. Protein: CASSLGANTEAFF.

This clonotype is judged large. The CDR3 loop is CASRRTGTGRIEAFF. The CDR3 DNA is TGTGCCAGCAGACGAACCGGGACAGGTAGGATTGAAGCTTTCTTT. The chain has TRBV5-6 and TRBJ1-1, with 8 bases lining up with TRBD1. The J segment lost 7 bases and the V segment lost 5 bases, leaving 13 bases of the junction unmatched. This CDR3 spans 15 amino acids. Looked up from germline, CDR1 is SGHDT and CDR2 is YYEEEE.

This clonotype rates as large. This chain connects TRBV7-2 to TRBJ1-6; 9 positions agree with TRBD1. V lost 4 bases and J lost 7; bases outside the gene matches: 8. Germline-derived CDR1 and CDR2 are SGHTA and FQGNSA. This CDR3 has 16 residues. CDR3 bases: TGTGCCAGCAGCTCAGCCAACAGGGGGCCCAATTCACCCCTCCACTTT. Translating gives CASSSANRGPNSPLHF.

Within the sample, this clonotype is medium-sized. This chain joins TRBV7-9 and TRBJ1-1; perhaps TRBD1 as D (6 bases). The CDR3 length is 13 residues. V was clipped by 4 bases and J by 1 base, with 7 bases between them. Looked up from germline, CDR1 is SEHNR and CDR2 is FQNEAQ (reference sequence). CDR3 sequence: CASSSQGNTEAFF. DNA of the CDR3: TGTGCCAGCAGCTCACAGGGGAACACTGAAGCTTTCTTT.